The TCR beta chain under discussion was sequenced for a study of response to subunit inactivated influenza vaccine. This CDR3 region has 15 residues. The trim removed 5 bases at V and 1 base at J, leaving 4 bases unmatched. The germline gives CDR1 SGHRS, CDR2 YFSETQ. This clonotype was observed a few times. TCRdb fed the RT-PCR reads into MiXCR, producing one record per CDR3 protein. The sample lists about 520,000 distinct CDR3 sequences, less than 30% occurring once. The specimen comprised CD4+ T cells sorted from PBMCs, sampled about 5 days after vaccination. The genes are TRBV5-1 and TRBJ2-2; 8 bases agree with TRBD1. The receptor comes from a man aged 50 to 60 who received an inactivated influenza vaccine. The CDR3 sequence is CASRGQAVNTGELFF. As DNA, the CDR3 is TGCGCCAGCAGGGGACAGGCGGTGAACACCGGGGAGCTGTTTTTT.